This is a list of T cell receptor beta chains from one sample in a study of T cell responses to AZD1222 COVID-19 vaccine. TCRdb keeps only in-frame clones here, not all; method: immunoSEQ multiplex PCR. The sample lists around 100,000 clones; over 80% were seen once. Sequenced here: peripheral blood, sampled on day 0 of AZD1222 vaccination. The receptors come from an adult in good health. The CDR3 runs from the conserved cysteine through the conserved F or W. D genes are given only for firm matches. Clone size appears in some rows only: once, few, many, or a class for an expanded clone.

d_call j_call v_call clone_size cdr3_nt cdr3_aa
TRBD2 TRBJ2-7 TRBV7-8 . TGTGCCAGCAGCCCAACCGGGACTAGCGGCTCCTACGAGCAGTACTTC CASSPTGTSGSYEQYF
. TRBJ1-4 TRBV6-5 . TGTGCCAGCATCCGTCAGGGTGGTGGTGAAAAACTGTTTTTT CASIRQGGGEKLFF
. TRBJ2-3 TRBV15 . TGTGCCACCAGCAGGATGGGTGCAGATACGCAGTATTTT CATSRMGADTQYF
. TRBJ2-3 TRBV10-3 . TGTGCCATCAGTGAGTCATCTACCACAGATACGCAGTATTTT CAISESSTTDTQYF
TRBD1 TRBJ2-7 TRBV13 . TGTGCCAGCAGCGCGGGACAGGGGGGCCCCAACTACGAGCAGTACTTC CASSAGQGGPNYEQYF
TRBD1 TRBJ1-6 TRBV5-1 . TGCGCCAGCAGCACCGGGACAGTTAATTCACCCCTCCACTTT CASSTGTVNSPLHF
. TRBJ1-4 TRBV15 . TGTGCCACCAGCACTCCGGGACGGATTAATGAAAAACTGTTTTTT CATSTPGRINEKLFF
TRBD1 TRBJ1-2 TRBV18 . TGTGCCAGCTCACCACAGGGGGCCGGGATTGGCTACACCTTC CASSPQGAGIGYTF
. TRBJ1-6 TRBV7-2 . TGTGCCAGCAGCCGCGTCGGGACAAGTAATTCACCCCTCCACTTT CASSRVGTSNSPLHF
TRBD1 TRBJ1-1 TRBV6-5 . TGTGCCAGCAGTTGGACAGGGACCACTGAAGCTTTCTTT CASSWTGTTEAFF
TRBD1 TRBJ1-2 TRBV5-1 . TGCGCCAGCAGCTCTGGGACAGGGGACTCCTATGGCTACACCTTC CASSSGTGDSYGYTF
. TRBJ1-5 TRBV7-2 . TGTGCCAGCAGCTTATTTCAGGGGATGAGCAATCAGCCCCAGCATTTT CASSLFQGMSNQPQHF
TRBD1 TRBJ1-5 TRBV13 . TGTGCCAGCAGCAAACTGGACAGGGGGGATCAGCCCCAGCATTTT CASSKLDRGDQPQHF
TRBD1 TRBJ1-6 TRBV10-1 . TGCGCCAGCCGGGACAGGGGTGACTCACCCCTCCACTTT CASRDRGDSPLHF
. TRBJ2-7 TRBV10-2 once TGCGCCAGCAGACGTGCCACTTACGAGCAGTACTTC CASRRATYEQYF
TRBD2 TRBJ2-7 TRBV7-9 . TGTGCCAGCAGCTTATTTCCTAGCGGATCCTACGAGCAGTACTTC CASSLFPSGSYEQYF
. TRBJ1-5 TRBV2 . TGTGCCAGCAGTGAAGCAGGGCTAAAACAGCCCCAGCATTTT CASSEAGLKQPQHF
TRBD1 TRBJ2-5 TRBV28 . TGTGCCAGCAGTTCCTGGGGACAGGAGGTATGGGAGACCCAGTACTTC CASSSWGQEVWETQYF
. TRBJ2-7 TRBV6-5 . TGTGCCAGCAGGTCACAGGGCTACGAGCAGTACTTC CASRSQGYEQYF
. TRBJ1-2 TRBV24-1 . TGTGCCACCAGTGACTCAATTTATGGCTACACCTTC CATSDSIYGYTF
TRBD1 TRBJ1-2 TRBV18 . TGTGCCAGCTCTCGACAGGGTTATGGCTACACCTTC CASSRQGYGYTF
TRBD1 TRBJ1-4 TRBV29-1 . TGCAGCGTTGAGCAGGGGGCGGGAGAAAAACTGTTTTTT CSVEQGAGEKLFF
TRBD1 TRBJ1-6 TRBV19 . TGTGCCAGTAGTTGGACAGGGCTGAATTCACCCCTCCACTTT CASSWTGLNSPLHF
. TRBJ2-2 TRBV6-5 . TGTGCCAGCAACCTGGACAGCAACACCGGGGAGCTGTTTTTT CASNLDSNTGELFF
. TRBJ1-6 TRBV2 . TGTGCCAGCAGTGAACGGGCGGAGGGTTCACCCCTCCACTTT CASSERAEGSPLHF
. TRBJ2-7 TRBV27 few TGTGCCAGCAGTTTAAGGGGGTCAGGGTTGACCTACGAGCAGTACTTC CASSLRGSGLTYEQYF
TRBD2 TRBJ2-7 TRBV19 . TGTGCCAGTAGTATCGCTAGCGGGAGCTACGAGCAGTACTTC CASSIASGSYEQYF
. TRBJ1-5 TRBV2 . TGTGCCAGCAGTGAGGGCAGGAATCAGCCCCAGCATTTT CASSEGRNQPQHF
. TRBJ1-2 TRBV10-3 . TGTGCCATCAGAGGCGGAGCTAACTATGGCTACACCTTC CAIRGGANYGYTF
. TRBJ1-5 TRBV9 . TGTGCCAGCAGCGTAGAGAGAGAAGGGCAGCCCCAGCATTTT CASSVEREGQPQHF
. TRBJ2-7 TRBV5-5 . TGTGCCAGCAAAAGACGGGATTACGAGCAGTACTTC CASKRRDYEQYF
TRBD2 TRBJ2-1 TRBV9 . TGTGCCAGCAGCCCATCAGGGACTAGCGGGGGGGATGAGCAGTTCTTC CASSPSGTSGGDEQFF